This record looks at one TCR beta chain sequence and its context. Its antigen is unidentified. In TCRdb, the RT-PCR reads were re-called with MiXCR into one record per CDR3 protein. The data hold 15,000 to 20,000 distinct CDR3 sequences, with 80% to 85% observed a single time. This sample was taken from a study of yellow fever vaccine responses in identical twins. Study conclusions and caveats: Reportedly, twins' vaccine T cell responses looked partly convergent and partly personalized.

The origin of this receptor is a woman younger than 30 who received the yellow fever vaccine. This material consisted of T cells from blood (PBMCs), unsorted or a sorted subset (not recorded which), taken before or after yellow fever vaccination (not recorded which).

CDR3 protein: CASSDLGDTQYF. The DNA of the CDR3 is TGTGCCAGCAGTGATCTTGGAGATACGCAGTATTTT. V is TRBV2 and J is TRBJ2-3, with D unclear. This CDR3 is built from 12 residues. Germline-derived CDR1 and CDR2 are SNHLY and FYNNEI. Deletions cut 3 bases from V and 5 bases from J, with 6 bases between. The full variable domain, rest sourced from reference TRBV2 and TRBJ2-3, is EPEVTQTPSHQVTQMGQEVILRCVPISNHLYFYWYRQILGQKVEFLVSFYNNEISEKSEIFDDQFSVERPDGSNFTLKIRSTKLEDSAMYFCASSDLGDTQYFGPGTRLTVL.